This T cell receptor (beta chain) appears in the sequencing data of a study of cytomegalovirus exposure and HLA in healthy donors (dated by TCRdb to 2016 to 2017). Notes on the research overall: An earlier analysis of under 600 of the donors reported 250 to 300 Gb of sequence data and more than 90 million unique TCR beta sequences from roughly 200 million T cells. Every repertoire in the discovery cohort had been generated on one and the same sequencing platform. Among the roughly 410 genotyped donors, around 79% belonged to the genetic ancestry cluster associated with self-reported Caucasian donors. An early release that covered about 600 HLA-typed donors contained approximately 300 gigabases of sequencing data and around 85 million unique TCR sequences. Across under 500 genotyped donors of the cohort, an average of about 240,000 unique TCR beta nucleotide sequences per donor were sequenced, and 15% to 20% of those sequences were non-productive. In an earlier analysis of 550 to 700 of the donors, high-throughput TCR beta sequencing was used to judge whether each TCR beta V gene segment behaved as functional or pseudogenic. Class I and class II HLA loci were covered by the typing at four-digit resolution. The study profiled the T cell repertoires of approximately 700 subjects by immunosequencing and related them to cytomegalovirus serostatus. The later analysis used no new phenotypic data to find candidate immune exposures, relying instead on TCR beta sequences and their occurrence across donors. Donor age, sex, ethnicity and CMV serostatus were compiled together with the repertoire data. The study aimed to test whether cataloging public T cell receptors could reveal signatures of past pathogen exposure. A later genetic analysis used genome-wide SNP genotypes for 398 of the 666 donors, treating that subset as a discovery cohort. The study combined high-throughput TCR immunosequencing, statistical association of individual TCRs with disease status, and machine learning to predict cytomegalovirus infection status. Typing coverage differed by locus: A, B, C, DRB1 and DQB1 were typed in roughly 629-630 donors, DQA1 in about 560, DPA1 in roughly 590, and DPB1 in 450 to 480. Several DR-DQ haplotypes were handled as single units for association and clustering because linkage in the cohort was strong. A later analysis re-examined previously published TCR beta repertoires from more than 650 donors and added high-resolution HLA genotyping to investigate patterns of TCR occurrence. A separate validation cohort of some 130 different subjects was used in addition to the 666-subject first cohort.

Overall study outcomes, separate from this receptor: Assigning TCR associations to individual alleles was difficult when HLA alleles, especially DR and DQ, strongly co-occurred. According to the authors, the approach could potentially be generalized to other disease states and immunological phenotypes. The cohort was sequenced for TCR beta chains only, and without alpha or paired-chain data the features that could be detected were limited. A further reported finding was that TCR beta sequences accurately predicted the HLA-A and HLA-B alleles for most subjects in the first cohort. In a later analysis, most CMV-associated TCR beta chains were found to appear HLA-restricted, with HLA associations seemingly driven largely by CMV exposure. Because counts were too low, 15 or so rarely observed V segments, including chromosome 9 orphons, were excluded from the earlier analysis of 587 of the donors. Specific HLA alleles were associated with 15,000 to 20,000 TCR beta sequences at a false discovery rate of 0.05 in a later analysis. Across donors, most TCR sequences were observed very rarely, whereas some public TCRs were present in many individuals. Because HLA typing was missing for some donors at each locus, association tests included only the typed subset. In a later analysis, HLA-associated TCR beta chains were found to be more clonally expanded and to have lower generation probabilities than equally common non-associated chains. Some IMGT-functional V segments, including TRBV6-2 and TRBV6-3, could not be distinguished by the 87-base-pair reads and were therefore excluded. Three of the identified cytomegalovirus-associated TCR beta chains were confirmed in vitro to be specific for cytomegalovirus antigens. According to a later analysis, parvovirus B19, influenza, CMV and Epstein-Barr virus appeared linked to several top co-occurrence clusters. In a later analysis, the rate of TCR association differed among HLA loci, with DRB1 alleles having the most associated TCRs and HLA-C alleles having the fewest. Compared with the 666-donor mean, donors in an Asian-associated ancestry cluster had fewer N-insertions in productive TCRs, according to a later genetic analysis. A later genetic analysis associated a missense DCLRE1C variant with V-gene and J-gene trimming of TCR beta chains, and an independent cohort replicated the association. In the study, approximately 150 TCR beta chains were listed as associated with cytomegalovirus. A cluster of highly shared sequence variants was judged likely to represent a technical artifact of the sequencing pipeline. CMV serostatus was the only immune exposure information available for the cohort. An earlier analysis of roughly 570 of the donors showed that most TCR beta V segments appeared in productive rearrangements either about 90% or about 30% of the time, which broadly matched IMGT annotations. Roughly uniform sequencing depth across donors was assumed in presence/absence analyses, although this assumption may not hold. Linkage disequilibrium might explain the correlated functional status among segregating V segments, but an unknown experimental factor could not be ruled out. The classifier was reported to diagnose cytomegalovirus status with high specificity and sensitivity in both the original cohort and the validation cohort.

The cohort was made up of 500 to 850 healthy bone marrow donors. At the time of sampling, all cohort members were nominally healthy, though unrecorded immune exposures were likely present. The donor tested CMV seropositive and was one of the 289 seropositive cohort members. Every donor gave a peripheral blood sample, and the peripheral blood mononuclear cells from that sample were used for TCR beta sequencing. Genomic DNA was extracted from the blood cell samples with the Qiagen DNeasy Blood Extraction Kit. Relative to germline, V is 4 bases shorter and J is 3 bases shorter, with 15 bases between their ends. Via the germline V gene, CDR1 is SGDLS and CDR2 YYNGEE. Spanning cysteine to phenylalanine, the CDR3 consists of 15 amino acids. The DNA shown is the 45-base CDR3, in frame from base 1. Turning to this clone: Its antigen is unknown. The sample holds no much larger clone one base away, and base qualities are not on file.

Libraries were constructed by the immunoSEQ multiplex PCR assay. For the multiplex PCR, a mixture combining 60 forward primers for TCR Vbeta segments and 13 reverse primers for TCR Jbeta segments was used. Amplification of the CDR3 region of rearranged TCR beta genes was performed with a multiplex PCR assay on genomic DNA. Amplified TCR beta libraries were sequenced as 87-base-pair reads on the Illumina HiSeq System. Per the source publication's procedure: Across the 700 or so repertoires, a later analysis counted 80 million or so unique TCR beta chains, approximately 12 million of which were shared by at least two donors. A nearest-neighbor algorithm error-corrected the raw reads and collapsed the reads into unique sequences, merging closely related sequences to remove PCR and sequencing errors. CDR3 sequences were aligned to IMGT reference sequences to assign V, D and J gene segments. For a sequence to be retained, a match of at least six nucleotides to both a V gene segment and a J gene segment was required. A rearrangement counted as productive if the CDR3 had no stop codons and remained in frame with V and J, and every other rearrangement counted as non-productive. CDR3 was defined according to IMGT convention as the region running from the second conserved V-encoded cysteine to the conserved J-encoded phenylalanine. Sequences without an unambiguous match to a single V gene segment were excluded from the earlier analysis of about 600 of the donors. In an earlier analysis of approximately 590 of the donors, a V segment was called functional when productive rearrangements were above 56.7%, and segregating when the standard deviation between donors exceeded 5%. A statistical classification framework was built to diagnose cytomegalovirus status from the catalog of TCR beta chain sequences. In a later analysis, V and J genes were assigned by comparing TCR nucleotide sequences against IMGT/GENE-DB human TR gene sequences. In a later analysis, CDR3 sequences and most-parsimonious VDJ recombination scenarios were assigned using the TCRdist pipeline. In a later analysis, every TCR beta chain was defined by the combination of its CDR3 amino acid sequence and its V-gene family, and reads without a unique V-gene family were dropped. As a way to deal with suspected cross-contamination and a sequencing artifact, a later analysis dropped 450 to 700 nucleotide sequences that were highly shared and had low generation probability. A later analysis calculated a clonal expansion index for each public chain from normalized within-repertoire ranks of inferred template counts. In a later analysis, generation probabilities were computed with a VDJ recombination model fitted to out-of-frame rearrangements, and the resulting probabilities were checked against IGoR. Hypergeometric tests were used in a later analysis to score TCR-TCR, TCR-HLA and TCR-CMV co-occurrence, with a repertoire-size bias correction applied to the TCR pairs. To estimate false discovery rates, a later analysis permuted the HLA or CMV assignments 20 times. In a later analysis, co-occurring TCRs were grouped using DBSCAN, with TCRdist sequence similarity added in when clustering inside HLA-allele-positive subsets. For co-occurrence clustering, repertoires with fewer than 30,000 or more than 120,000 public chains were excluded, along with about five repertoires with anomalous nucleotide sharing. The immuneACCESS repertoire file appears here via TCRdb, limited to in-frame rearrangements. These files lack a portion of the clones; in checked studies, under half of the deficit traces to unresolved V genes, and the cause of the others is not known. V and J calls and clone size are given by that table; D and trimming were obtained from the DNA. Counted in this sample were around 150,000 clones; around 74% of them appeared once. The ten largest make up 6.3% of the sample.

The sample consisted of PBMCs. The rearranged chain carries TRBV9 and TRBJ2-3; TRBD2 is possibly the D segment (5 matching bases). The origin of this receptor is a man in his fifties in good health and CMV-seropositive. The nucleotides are TGTGCCAGCAGCCCTCGAGGGCCGTTAACAGATACGCAGTATTTT. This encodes CASSPRGPLTDTQYF.